This is a list of T cell receptor beta chains from one sample in a study of T cell responses to AZD1222 COVID-19 vaccine. Sequencing was performed with immunoSEQ multiplex PCR; in TCRdb, only in-frame clones are kept and a portion is missing. The data hold roughly 180,000 clones, with approximately 91% observed a single time. Sample: peripheral blood, taken on day 0 of AZD1222 vaccination. The receptor source for this set is an adult in good health. Each CDR3 is given with its conserved first and last residue. Fields, in order: CDR3 protein, CDR3 DNA, J gene, clone size, V gene, D gene. The D gene is left open where the match is weak. Clone size is given for some rows only: seen once, a few or many times, or a class if the clone is expanded.

CASTRGEIRYGYTF	TGTGCCAGCACAAGGGGCGAGATTAGATATGGCTACACCTTC	TRBJ1-2	-	TRBV6-6	-
CASSFLDSRKEKLFF	TGTGCCAGCAGTTTCCTCGACTCAAGGAAGGAAAAACTGTTTTTT	TRBJ1-4	-	TRBV28	-
CASSGGASGALGEQFF	TGTGCCAGCAGCGGGGGGGCTAGCGGGGCCCTGGGTGAGCAGTTCTTC	TRBJ2-1	once	TRBV9	TRBD2
CASSPGGNQPQHF	TGTGCCAGCAGTCCCGGGGGTAATCAGCCCCAGCATTTT	TRBJ1-5	-	TRBV28	-
CASSLTVNTEAFF	TGTGCCAGCTCCTTAACGGTGAACACTGAAGCTTTCTTT	TRBJ1-1	-	TRBV7-2	-
CSGSPHGGVYNEQFF	TGCAGCGGGTCCCCCCATGGGGGGGTCTACAATGAGCAGTTCTTC	TRBJ2-1	-	TRBV29-1	TRBD2
CASSHSGGLNEQYF	TGTGCCAGCAGTCATAGCGGGGGGCTTAACGAGCAGTACTTC	TRBJ2-7	-	TRBV27	TRBD2
CASSLGGNYNSPLHF	TGCGCCAGCAGCTTGGGCGGGAATTATAATTCACCCCTCCACTTT	TRBJ1-6	-	TRBV5-1	-
CASRTIGTAQETQYF	TGTGCCAGTAGAACCATCGGGACAGCGCAAGAGACCCAGTACTTC	TRBJ2-5	-	TRBV19	TRBD1
CASSLYRGAETQYF	TGTGCCAGCAGCTTATACCGGGGGGCTGAGACCCAGTACTTC	TRBJ2-5	-	TRBV7-2	-
CASSSPQGEYTDTQYF	TGCGCCAGCAGCTCCCCACAGGGGGAATACACAGATACGCAGTATTTT	TRBJ2-3	-	TRBV5-1	TRBD1
CASSEAGRVDEQFF	TGTGCCAGCAGCGAAGCCGGCAGGGTCGATGAGCAGTTCTTC	TRBJ2-1	-	TRBV7-9	-